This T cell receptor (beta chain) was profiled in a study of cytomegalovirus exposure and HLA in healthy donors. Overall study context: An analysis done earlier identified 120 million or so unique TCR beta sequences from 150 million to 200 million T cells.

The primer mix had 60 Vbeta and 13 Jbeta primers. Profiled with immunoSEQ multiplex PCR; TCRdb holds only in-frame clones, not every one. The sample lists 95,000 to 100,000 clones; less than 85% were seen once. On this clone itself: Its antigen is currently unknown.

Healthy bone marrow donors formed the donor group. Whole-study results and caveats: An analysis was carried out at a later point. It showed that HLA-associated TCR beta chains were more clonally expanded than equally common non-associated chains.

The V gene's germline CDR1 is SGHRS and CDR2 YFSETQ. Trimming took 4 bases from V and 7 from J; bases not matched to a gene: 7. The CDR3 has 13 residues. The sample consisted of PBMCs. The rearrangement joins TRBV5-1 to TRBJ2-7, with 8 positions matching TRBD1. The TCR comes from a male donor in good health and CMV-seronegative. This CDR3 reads CASSTQGAWEQYF. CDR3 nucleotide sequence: TGCGCCAGCAGCACCCAGGGGGCATGGGAGCAGTACTTC. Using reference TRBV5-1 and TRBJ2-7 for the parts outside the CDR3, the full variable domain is KAGVTQTPRYLIKTRGQQVTLSCSPISGHRSVSWYQQTPGQGLQFLFEYFSETQRNKGNFPGRFSGRQFSNSRSEMNVSTLELGDSALYLCASSTQGAWEQYFGPGTRLTVT.